Listed below are T cell receptor delta chains from one sample, sequenced in a study of Vδ1+ human thymocytes. TCRdb used CATT to re-call clones from the multiplex PCR reads. This sample has 70,000 or so delta-chain clones, with about 30% found just once. The sequenced material came from Vdelta1+ gamma-delta thymocytes from the thymus. The source is a boy younger than two who had congenital heart surgery. CDR3s include the opening cysteine and the closing phenylalanine or tryptophan. The D gene is left open where the match is weak. Not all rows give a size; the values are once, few, many and, for expanded clones, a class.

NA	TRDV1	NA	TRDJ1	TGTGCTCTTGGGGAATTAGGTTTGGTCCCTAATACGACCGATAAACTCATCTTT	CALGELGLVPNTTDKLIF
few	TRDV1	NA	TRDJ1	TGTGCTCTTGGGGAAGGAGCTAAACTCATCTTT	CALGEGAKLIF
NA	TRDV2	TRDD3	TRDJ1	TGTGCCTGTAGTCACGCGCAACTGGGGGAATTTGAGGCCGATAAACTCATCTTT	CACSHAQLGEFEADKLIF
NA	TRDV1	TRDD3	TRDJ1	TGTGCTCTTGGGGACTCCACCCTGTACTGGGGGATTCACACCGATAAACTCATCTTT	CALGDSTLYWGIHTDKLIF
few	TRDV1	TRDD3	TRDJ1	TGTGCTCTTGGGAACCCGCCTTCCCCAAGCGGGGGGATAGCAACCGATAAACTCATCTTT	CALGNPPSPSGGIATDKLIF
NA	TRDV1	TRDD3	TRDJ1	TGTGCTCTTGGGGAACCAACACAGGCTGGGGGATATCCGTATAAACTCATCTTT	CALGEPTQAGGYPYKLIF
once	TRDV1	TRDD3	TRDJ1	TGTGCTCTTGGGGAACCTGACTCTTACTGGGGGACTTACACCGATAAACTCATCTTT	CALGEPDSYWGTYTDKLIF
NA	TRDV1	NA	TRDJ1	TGTGCTCTTGGGGAAGTTGCGAGCCCCACCGATAAACTCATCTTT	CALGEVASPTDKLIF
NA	TRDV1	TRDD3	TRDJ1	TGTGCTCTTGGGGTTGTTCCTACTCGCTGGGGGATAACGGGGAGACTCATCTTT	CALGVVPTRWGITGRLIF
NA	TRDV1	TRDD3	TRDJ1	TGTGCTCTAAACACGTACTGGGGGATATATGACACCGATAAACTCATCTTT	CALNTYWGIYDTDKLIF
few	TRDV2	NA	TRDJ1	TGTGCCTGTGACACTTCTGGGGTTCCGTACACCGATAAACTCATCTTT	CACDTSGVPYTDKLIF
NA	TRDV1	TRDD2	TRDJ1	TGTGCTCTTGGGGAACCCCGGCAATACCCCTTCCTACCCGTACTGGTAAAACTCATCTTT	CALGEPRQYPFLPVLVKLIF
few	TRDV1	TRDD3	TRDJ1	TGTGCTCTTGGGGAACTTGTCCGCGTACTGGGGGGCTCCACCGATAAACTCATCTTT	CALGELVRVLGGSTDKLIF
few	TRDV1	NA	TRDJ1	TGTGCTCTTGGGGACGGAGGCCTTCCTACGCACCCGACTGGGGGATACACCGATAAACTCATCTTT	CALGDGGLPTHPTGGYTDKLIF
few	TRDV2	TRDD3	TRDJ1	TGTGCCTGTGATAAGCTGGGGGATACAAACGATAAACTCATCTTT	CACDKLGDTNDKLIF
NA	TRDV1	NA	TRDJ1	TGTGCTCTTGGGGAACTTTTTCCCCGTCGGGATGGCACCGATAAACTCATCTTT	CALGELFPRRDGTDKLIF
NA	TRDV1	TRDD3	TRDJ1	TGTGCTCTTGGGGAACCACGCCCGCCTTCTTCTGTACTGGGGGATACCTCGTACACCGATAAACTCATCTTT	CALGEPRPPSSVLGDTSYTDKLIF
NA	TRDV2	TRDD3	TRDJ1	TGTGCCTGTGAGCCCCTCGGACTGGGGGGATACGCGTACACCGATAAACTCATCTTT	CACEPLGLGGYAYTDKLIF
NA	TRDV1	NA	TRDJ1	TGTGCTCTTGGGGAATTCCCCTCAGCCGACCACACCGATAAACTCATCTTT	CALGEFPSADHTDKLIF
few	TRDV1	TRDD3	TRDJ1	TGTGCTCTTGGGGAACAGTCCCGTACACTACCCTGTACTGGGGGATATGTATTTTGCGGTGGCGATAAACTCATCTTT	CALGEQSRTLPCTGGYVFCGGDKLIF
NA	TRDV1	TRDD3	TRDJ1	TGTGCTCTTGGGGAACGGTCCGGGGGATACGCGATTGGCACCGATAAACTCATCTTT	CALGERSGGYAIGTDKLIF
NA	TRDV1	TRDD3	TRDJ1	TGTGCTCTTGGACCAAAAAGGGAGTCTTACTGGGGGGTCGGTAAACTCATCTTT	CALGPKRESYWGVGKLIF
NA	TRDV1	TRDD3	TRDJ1	TGTGCTCTTGGGGACGACTACCATCCGGAGTGGGGGATACTGTACACCGATAAACTCATCTTT	CALGDDYHPEWGILYTDKLIF
few	TRDV1	TRDD3	TRDJ1	TGTGCTCTTGGGGAACCCCCTTACTGGGGGAGAAATAAGCTCATCTTT	CALGEPPYWGRNKLIF
few	TRDV1	TRDD3	TRDJ1	TGTGCTCTTGGGGCCCTCCCTGCCTCGTGTTACTGGGGGTCAAAGTACACCGATAAACTCATCTTT	CALGALPASCYWGSKYTDKLIF
NA	TRDV1	NA	TRDJ1	TGTGCTCTTGGGGAAGGCCTTCCTACGCCCCTAGGACTGGGGGACACCGATAAACTCATCTTT	CALGEGLPTPLGLGDTDKLIF
NA	TRDV1	TRDD3	TRDJ1	TGTGCTCTTGGGGAACCGAAACGGGGTTTTCCTACGAGGGGGATACCCCTGTACACCGATAAACTCATCTTT	CALGEPKRGFPTRGIPLYTDKLIF
few	TRDV2	NA	TRDJ2	TGTGCCTGTGATGGCGCAGTACTGGAATCGGGGGTTTTGACAGCACAACTCTTCTTT	CACDGAVLESGVLTAQLFF
few	TRDV1	TRDD3	TRDJ1	TGTGCTCTTGGGGAATGGTGGGATACGCCCCTTGCCCCTCTGTACACCGATAAACTCATCTTT	CALGEWWDTPLAPLYTDKLIF
few	TRDV1	NA	TRDJ1	TGTGCTCTTGGGGAAGGTCACTACTGGTCTACTTACACCGATAAACTCATCTTT	CALGEGHYWSTYTDKLIF
NA	TRDV1	NA	TRDJ1	TGTGCTCTTGGGGAACTAGAACCGGTTGAACTCATCTTT	CALGELEPVELIF
few	TRDV1	TRDD3	TRDJ1	TGTGCTCTTGGGAATTCCTACTGGGGGATACCGTACACCGATAAACTCATCTTT	CALGNSYWGIPYTDKLIF
NA	TRDV1	NA	TRDJ1	TGTGCTCTTGGGGAAGGGATTCCTTCCCTACCCCTCCTTTACACCGATAAACTCATCTTT	CALGEGIPSLPLLYTDKLIF
NA	TRDV1	NA	TRDJ1	TGTGCTCTTGGGGAACTTAGGGCTACTAACACCGATAAACTCATCTTT	CALGELRATNTDKLIF
NA	TRDV1	NA	TRDJ1	TGTGCTCTTGGGGAAACCTACCGCCCACCGATGTACACCGATAAACTCATCTTT	CALGETYRPPMYTDKLIF
NA	TRDV1	TRDD3	TRDJ1	TGTGCTCTTGGGGAATCGGCTCTCCTCTGGGGGATACGCTACGGTGGCGGTAACACCGATAAACTCATCTTT	CALGESALLWGIRYGGGNTDKLIF
few	TRDV1	TRDD3	TRDJ1	TGTGCTCTTGGGGAACTGGAACTACGCCGTTACTGGGGGCCTCCCTTGTACACCGATAAACTCATCTTT	CALGELELRRYWGPPLYTDKLIF
NA	TRDV1	TRDD2	TRDJ1	TGTGCTCTTGGGGGCCTTCCTACGGGGAGGTCTCCGTACACCGATAAACTCATCTTT	CALGGLPTGRSPYTDKLIF
many	TRDV2	TRDD3	TRDJ1	TGTGCCTGTGACACCGGAATACTGGGGGGAAACACCGATAAACTCATCTTT	CACDTGILGGNTDKLIF
NA	TRDV1	TRDD3	TRDJ1	TGTGCTCTTGGGGAACCTACGTTCGTTGGGGGATATAGGTACACCGATAAACTCATCTTT	CALGEPTFVGGYRYTDKLIF
NA	TRDV1	TRDD3	TRDJ1	TGTGCTCTTGGGGACTCTCTATGTCTCCCCCCTACTGGGGGAGGGCAATTGGCCGATAAACTCATCTTT	CALGDSLCLPPTGGGQLADKLIF
few	TRDV1	NA	TRDJ1	TGTGCTCTTTGCCTTCATCCCTTGTACACCGATAAACTCATCTTT	CALCLHPLYTDKLIF
few	TRDV1	TRDD3	TRDJ1	TGTGCTCTTGCCTTTCCTACGGGGGATACGCACGATAAACTCATCTTT	CALAFPTGDTHDKLIF
NA	TRDV1	TRDD3	TRDJ1	TGTGCTCTTGGGGAACGTCAAGCTGGGGGATCTTTGATAGGCACCGATAAACTCATCTTT	CALGERQAGGSLIGTDKLIF
NA	TRDV1	TRDD3	TRDJ1	TGTGCTCTTGGGGAACGGTGGGGAGTACTGGGGGGTATTAGCCCGTACACCGATAAACTCATCTTT	CALGERWGVLGGISPYTDKLIF